The rows below give T cell receptor beta chains drawn from one sample of a study of TIL therapy for anti-PD-1-resistant metastatic lung cancer. Here immunoSEQ multiplex PCR was the method, and the copy in TCRdb shows in-frame clones only, minus some. The table includes under 70,000 clones, around four fifths detected once. Sequences were derived from blood, sampled at baseline. The receptors come from a person aged 25-79 years with non-small cell lung cancer. CDR3s include the opening cysteine and the closing phenylalanine or tryptophan. A D gene is named only where the DNA matches it firmly. For some rows the clone size is stated as once, few or many, or as a class when expanded; others skip it.

DNA,CDR3,D,V,J,size
TGTGCCAGCACCCAGGGGGGCGTCTATGGCTACACCTTC,CASTQGGVYGYTF,TRBD1,TRBV6-6,TRBJ1-2,-
TGTGCCACCGGGGGGTCGTTGGGTGGGGCCAACGTCCTGACTTTC,CATGGSLGGANVLTF,TRBD2,TRBV27,TRBJ2-6,-
TGTGCCAGCAGCGCAGGGAGCGGGGGGGCGAATTTCCCCAAAGAGCAGTTCTTC,CASSAGSGGANFPKEQFF,TRBD2,TRBV9,TRBJ2-1,-
TGTGCCAGCAGCGTAGACGGGGACGCACAGGATACGCAGTATTTT,CASSVDGDAQDTQYF,-,TRBV9,TRBJ2-3,-
TGTGCCAGCAGTCATCAACCCGTACCGGGGCCAAACACTGAAGCTTTCTTT,CASSHQPVPGPNTEAFF,-,TRBV6-8,TRBJ1-1,-
TGTGCCAGCAGCTTAGAGGTCTTGGGACAGGGGGCGAGGGATGAGCAGTTCTTC,CASSLEVLGQGARDEQFF,TRBD1,TRBV13,TRBJ2-1,-
TGTGCCAGCAGCTTAGATCAGGGTACCGGGGAGCTGTTTTTT,CASSLDQGTGELFF,-,TRBV11-3,TRBJ2-2,-
TGTGCCAGCAGCTTAGGGGGACTAATCACTGAAGCTTTCTTT,CASSLGGLITEAFF,-,TRBV7-2,TRBJ1-1,-
TGTGCCAGCAGCTTCGATCATAGCGGTAGGAATGAGCAGTTCTTC,CASSFDHSGRNEQFF,-,TRBV9,TRBJ2-1,-
TGTGCCAGCAGCTTGGAGGGACAGCTTGGCACCGGGGAGCTGTTTTTT,CASSLEGQLGTGELFF,-,TRBV11-2,TRBJ2-2,-
TGTGCCAGCAGCGTAGTAAGGGGACAGGGTAGCACAGATACGCAGTATTTT,CASSVVRGQGSTDTQYF,TRBD1,TRBV9,TRBJ2-3,-
TGTGCCAGCAGTTACCGGCAGGGATACACTGAAGCTTTCTTT,CASSYRQGYTEAFF,-,TRBV6-5,TRBJ1-1,-
TGCGCCAGCAGCCCGGATGATGACTATGGCTACACCTTC,CASSPDDDYGYTF,-,TRBV4-3,TRBJ1-2,-
TGCGCCAGACCTCTCACACAGGAATTTGGAAACACCATATATTTT,CARPLTQEFGNTIYF,-,TRBV10-1,TRBJ1-3,-
TGTGCCAGCAGTGAGGCAAGGTTTAACACTGAAGCTTTCTTT,CASSEARFNTEAFF,-,TRBV2,TRBJ1-1,few
TGTGCCAGCAGCTTAGCTCCGCCGGGGTCGACGGAGACCCAGTACTTC,CASSLAPPGSTETQYF,-,TRBV7-2,TRBJ2-5,-
TGTGCCAGCAGCTTAGTTGGATTCGGGCAGGGGTACGAGCAGTACTTC,CASSLVGFGQGYEQYF,-,TRBV11-3,TRBJ2-7,few
TGTGCCAGCAGCGGCTTGTCCTACGAGCAGTACTTC,CASSGLSYEQYF,-,TRBV7-2,TRBJ2-7,-
TGCGCCAGCAGCCAAGGGGACAAGTATTCACCCCTCCACTTT,CASSQGDKYSPLHF,-,TRBV4-3,TRBJ1-6,-
TGTGCCAGCAGTTACGGGACAGGGGGTGGAGATACGCAGTATTTT,CASSYGTGGGDTQYF,TRBD1,TRBV6-5,TRBJ2-3,-
TGTGCCAGCAGTGAAGGGGGGTTTCAGCCCCAGCATTTT,CASSEGGFQPQHF,-,TRBV2,TRBJ1-5,-
TGTGCCTGGGGTCGGACGGTAAACACTGAAGCTTTCTTT,CAWGRTVNTEAFF,-,TRBV30,TRBJ1-1,-
TGTGCCTGGAGTGAACAGCAGAACACTGAAGCTTTCTTT,CAWSEQQNTEAFF,-,TRBV30,TRBJ1-1,-
TGTGCCAGCAGCCGAGAAGGTTACAATGAGCAGTTCTTC,CASSREGYNEQFF,-,TRBV7-2,TRBJ2-1,-
TGTGCCAGCAGCAAACCTACAGGGGGCGGCACCGGGGAGCTGTTTTTT,CASSKPTGGGTGELFF,-,TRBV21-1,TRBJ2-2,-
TGTGCCAGTAGTCTCTCGGGACAGGGGGGTAACGAGCAGTTCTTC,CASSLSGQGGNEQFF,TRBD1,TRBV19,TRBJ2-1,-
TGCGCCAGCAGCCAAGAGAGGGGGTATGGGGCCAACGTCCTGACTTTC,CASSQERGYGANVLTF,-,TRBV4-3,TRBJ2-6,-
TGTGCCAGCAGCTTAGCCCCCAGGGAGAATGAAAAACTGTTTTTT,CASSLAPRENEKLFF,-,TRBV7-2,TRBJ1-4,-
TGTGCCAGCAGTTACTCCTCTCAAGGGGGCTACAATGAGCAGTTCTTC,CASSYSSQGGYNEQFF,-,TRBV6-5,TRBJ2-1,-
TGTGCCAGTAGTACCCAATATGAGCAGTTCTTC,CASSTQYEQFF,-,TRBV19,TRBJ2-1,few
TGTGCCAGCGGGGAAGAGTTTTATGGCTACACCTTC,CASGEEFYGYTF,-,TRBV7-3,TRBJ1-2,few
TGTGCCAGCAGCTTAGGGTTGGGGGCATCGGCTTTCTTT,CASSLGLGASAFF,-,TRBV13,TRBJ1-1,-
TGTGCCAGCAGCTTAGTGGTCCCTAGCGGTGGAGATACGCAGTATTTT,CASSLVVPSGGDTQYF,TRBD2,TRBV7-9,TRBJ2-3,-
TGTGCTAGTTCGGGGAATGACTACGAGCAGTACTTC,CASSGNDYEQYF,-,TRBV12-5,TRBJ2-7,once
TGTGCCTGGAGTGTACGTGGGGCTAGCAATCAGCCCCAGCATTTT,CAWSVRGASNQPQHF,-,TRBV30,TRBJ1-5,-
TGTGCCAGCAGCCTCCGGGGGACCGTTACAGATACGCAGTATTTT,CASSLRGTVTDTQYF,-,TRBV9,TRBJ2-3,-
TGCAGCGTTGAGGCCAGATCGGGGGAGACCCAGTACTTC,CSVEARSGETQYF,-,TRBV29-1,TRBJ2-5,-
TGTGCCATCAGTGGAATGAACACTGAAGCTTTCTTT,CAISGMNTEAFF,-,TRBV10-3,TRBJ1-1,-
TGCGCCAGCAGCCAAGACGGTAACACTGAAGCTTTCTTT,CASSQDGNTEAFF,-,TRBV4-1,TRBJ1-1,many
TGTGCCAGCAGCCCATCGGCTGTGGGGGAGACCCAGTACTTC,CASSPSAVGETQYF,-,TRBV11-2,TRBJ2-5,-
TGTGCCAGCTCCCCCGGGACCCCAACAGATACGCAGTATTTT,CASSPGTPTDTQYF,-,TRBV18,TRBJ2-3,-
TGTGCCAGCAGCTTCCTTACTAGCGGGGGGTCACAAGAGACCCAGTACTTC,CASSFLTSGGSQETQYF,TRBD2,TRBV7-9,TRBJ2-5,-